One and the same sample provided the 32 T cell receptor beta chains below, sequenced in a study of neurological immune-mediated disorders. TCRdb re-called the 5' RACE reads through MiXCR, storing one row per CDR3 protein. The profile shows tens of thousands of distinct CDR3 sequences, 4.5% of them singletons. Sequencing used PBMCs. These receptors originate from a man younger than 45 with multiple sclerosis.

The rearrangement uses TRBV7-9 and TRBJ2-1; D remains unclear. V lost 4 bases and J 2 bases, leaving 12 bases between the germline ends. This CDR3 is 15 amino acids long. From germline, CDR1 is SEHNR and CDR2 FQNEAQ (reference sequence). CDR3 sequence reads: CASSSRREPYNEQFF. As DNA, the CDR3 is TGTGCCAGCAGCTCGAGAAGAGAGCCCTACAATGAGCAGTTCTTC.

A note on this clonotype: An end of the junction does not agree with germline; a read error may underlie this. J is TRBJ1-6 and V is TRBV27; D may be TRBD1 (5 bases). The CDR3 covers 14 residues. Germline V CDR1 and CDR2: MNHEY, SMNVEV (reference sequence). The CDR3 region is CASSFETGHSPLHF. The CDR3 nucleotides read TGTGCCAGCAGTTTTGAGACCGGACATTCACCCCTACACTTT.

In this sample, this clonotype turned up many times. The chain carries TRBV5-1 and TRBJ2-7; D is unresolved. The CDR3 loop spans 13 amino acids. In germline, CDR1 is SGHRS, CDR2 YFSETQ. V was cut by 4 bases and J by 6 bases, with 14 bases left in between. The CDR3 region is CASSPVTPGEQYF. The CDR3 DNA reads TGCGCCAGCAGCCCTGTAACTCCGGGCGAGCAGTACTTC.

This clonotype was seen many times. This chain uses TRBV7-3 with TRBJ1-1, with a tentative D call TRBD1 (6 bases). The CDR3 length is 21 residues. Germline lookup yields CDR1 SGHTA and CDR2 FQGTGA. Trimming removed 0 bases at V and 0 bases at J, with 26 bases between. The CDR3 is CASSLTTDSRFWAELNTEAFF. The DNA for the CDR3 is TGTGCCAGCAGCTTAACAACGGACAGCCGATTTTGGGCTGAACTGAACACTGAAGCTTTCTTT.

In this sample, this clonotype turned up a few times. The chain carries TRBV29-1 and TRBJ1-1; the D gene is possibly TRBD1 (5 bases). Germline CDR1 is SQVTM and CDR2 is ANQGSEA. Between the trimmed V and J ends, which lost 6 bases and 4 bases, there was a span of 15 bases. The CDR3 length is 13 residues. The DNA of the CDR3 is TGCAGCGTGGGGACCGCCGGGGGCACTGAAGCTTTCTTT. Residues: CSVGTAGGTEAFF.

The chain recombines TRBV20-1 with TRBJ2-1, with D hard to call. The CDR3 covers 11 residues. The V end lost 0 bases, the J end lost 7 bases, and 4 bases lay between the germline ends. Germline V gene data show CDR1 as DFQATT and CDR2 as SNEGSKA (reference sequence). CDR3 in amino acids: CSARDDNEQFF. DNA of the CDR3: TGCAGTGCTAGAGATGATAATGAGCAGTTCTTC.

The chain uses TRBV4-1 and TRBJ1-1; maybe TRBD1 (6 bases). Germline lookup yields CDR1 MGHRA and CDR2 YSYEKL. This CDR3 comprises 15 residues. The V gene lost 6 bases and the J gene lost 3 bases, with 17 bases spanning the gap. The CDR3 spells CASRESRGVHTEAFF. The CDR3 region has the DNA TGCGCCAGCAGGGAAAGTAGGGGGGTGCACACTGAAGCTTTCTTT.

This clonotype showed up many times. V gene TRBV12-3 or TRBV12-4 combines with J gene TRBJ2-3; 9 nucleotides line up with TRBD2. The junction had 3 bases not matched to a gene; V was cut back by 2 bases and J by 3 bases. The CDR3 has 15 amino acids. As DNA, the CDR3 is TGTGCCAGCAGTTTACTAGCGGGGCTTACAGATACGCAGTATTTT. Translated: CASSLLAGLTDTQYF.

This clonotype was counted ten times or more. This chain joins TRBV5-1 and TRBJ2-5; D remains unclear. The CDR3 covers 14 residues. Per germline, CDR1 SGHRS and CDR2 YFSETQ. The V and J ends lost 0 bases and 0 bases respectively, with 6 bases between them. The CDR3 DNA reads TGCGCCAGCAGCTTGGTCTCGTACCAAGAGACCCAGTACTTC. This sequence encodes CASSLVSYQETQYF.

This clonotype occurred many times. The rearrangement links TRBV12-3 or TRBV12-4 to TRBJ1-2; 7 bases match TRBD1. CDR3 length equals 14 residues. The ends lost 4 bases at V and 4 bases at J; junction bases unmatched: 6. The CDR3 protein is CASSSRDSLYGYTF. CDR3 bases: TGTGCCAGCAGTTCCAGGGACAGCCTCTATGGCTACACCTTC.

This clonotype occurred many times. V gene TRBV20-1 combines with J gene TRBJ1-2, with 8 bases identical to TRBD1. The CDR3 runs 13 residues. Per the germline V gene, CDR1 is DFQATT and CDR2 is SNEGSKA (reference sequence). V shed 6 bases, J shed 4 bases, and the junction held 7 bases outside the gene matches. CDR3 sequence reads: CSASQGASYGYTF. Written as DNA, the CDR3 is TGCAGTGCGAGCCAGGGGGCGAGCTATGGCTACACCTTC.

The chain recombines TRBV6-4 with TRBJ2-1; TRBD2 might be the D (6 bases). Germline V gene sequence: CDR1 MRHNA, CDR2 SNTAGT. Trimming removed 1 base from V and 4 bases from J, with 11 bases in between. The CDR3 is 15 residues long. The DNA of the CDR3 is TGTGCCAGCAGTGACTTTAGCGGATCGTACAATGAGCAGTTCTTC. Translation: CASSDFSGSYNEQFF.

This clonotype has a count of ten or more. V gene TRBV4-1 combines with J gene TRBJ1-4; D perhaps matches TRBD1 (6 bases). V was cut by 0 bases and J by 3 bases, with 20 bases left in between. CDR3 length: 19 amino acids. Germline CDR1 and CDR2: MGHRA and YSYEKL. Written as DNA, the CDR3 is TGCGCCAGCAGCCAAGATCCAGAGGTCAGGGGTTATTCTAATGAAAAACTGTTTTTT. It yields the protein CASSQDPEVRGYSNEKLFF.

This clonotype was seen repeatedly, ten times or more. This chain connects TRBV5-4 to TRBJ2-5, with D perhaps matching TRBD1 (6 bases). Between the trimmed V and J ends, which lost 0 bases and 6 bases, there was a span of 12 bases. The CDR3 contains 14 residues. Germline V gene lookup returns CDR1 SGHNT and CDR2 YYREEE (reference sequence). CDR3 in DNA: TGTGCCAGCAGCTTGGAGTCCACAGGGCAGACCCAGTACTTC. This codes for CASSLESTGQTQYF.

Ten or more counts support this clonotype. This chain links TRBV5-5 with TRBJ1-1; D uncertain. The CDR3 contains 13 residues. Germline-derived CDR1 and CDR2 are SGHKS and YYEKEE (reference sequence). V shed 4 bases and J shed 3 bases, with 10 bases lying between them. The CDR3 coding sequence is TGTGCCAGCAGCACTACACTATACACTGAAGCTTTCTTT. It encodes CASSTTLYTEAFF.

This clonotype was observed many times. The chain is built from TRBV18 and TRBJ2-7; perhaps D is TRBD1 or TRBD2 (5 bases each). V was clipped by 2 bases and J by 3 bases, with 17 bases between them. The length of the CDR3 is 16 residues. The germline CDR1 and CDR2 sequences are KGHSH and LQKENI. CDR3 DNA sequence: TGTGCCAGCTCACCAAACCCCCGGGACGCTGTCTACGAGCAGTACTTC. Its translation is CASSPNPRDAVYEQYF.

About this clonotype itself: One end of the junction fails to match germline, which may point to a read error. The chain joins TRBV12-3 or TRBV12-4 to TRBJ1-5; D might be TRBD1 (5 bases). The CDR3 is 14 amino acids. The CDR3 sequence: CASSFGGNLEPQNF. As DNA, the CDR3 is TGTGCCAGCAGTTTCGGGGGGAATTTAGAGCCCCAGAATTTT.

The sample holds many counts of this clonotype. The CDR3 loop reads CASSQDRQAWGQGFSGANVLTF. The CDR3 bases are TGCGCCAGCAGCCAAGATAGACAAGCGTGGGGACAGGGGTTCTCTGGGGCCAACGTCCTGACTTTC. This chain links TRBV4-1 with TRBJ2-6; TRBD1 agrees at 10 bases. Germline CDR1 MGHRA, CDR2 YSYEKL. This CDR3 has 22 amino acids. The ends lost 0 bases at V and 0 bases at J; junction bases unmatched: 14.

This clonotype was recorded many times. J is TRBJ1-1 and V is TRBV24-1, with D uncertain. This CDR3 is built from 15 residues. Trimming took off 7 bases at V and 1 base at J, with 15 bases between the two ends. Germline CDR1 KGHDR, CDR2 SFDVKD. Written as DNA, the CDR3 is TGTGCCACCAGCCGGGCCTCAGGAGCGAACACTGAAGCTTTCTTT. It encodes CATSRASGANTEAFF.

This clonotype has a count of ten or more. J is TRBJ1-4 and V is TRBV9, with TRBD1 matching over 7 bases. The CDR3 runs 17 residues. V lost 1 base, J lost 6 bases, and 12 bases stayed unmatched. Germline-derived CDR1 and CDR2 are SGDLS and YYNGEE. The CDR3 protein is CASSVSSGTVTHEKLFF. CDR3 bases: TGTGCCAGCAGCGTATCATCGGGGACAGTCACGCATGAAAAACTGTTTTTT.

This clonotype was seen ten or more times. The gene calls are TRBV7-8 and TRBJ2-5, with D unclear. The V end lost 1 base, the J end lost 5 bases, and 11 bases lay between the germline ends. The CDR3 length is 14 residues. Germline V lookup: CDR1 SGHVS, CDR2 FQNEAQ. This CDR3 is CASSLVSFTETQYF. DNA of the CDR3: TGTGCCAGCAGCTTAGTTTCTTTCACGGAGACCCAGTACTTC.

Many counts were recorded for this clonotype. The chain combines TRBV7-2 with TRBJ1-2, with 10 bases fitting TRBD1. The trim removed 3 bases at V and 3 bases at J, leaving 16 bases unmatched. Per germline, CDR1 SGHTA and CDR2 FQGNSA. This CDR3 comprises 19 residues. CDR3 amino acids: CASSFQRDRGKFLDYGYTF. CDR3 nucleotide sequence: TGTGCCAGCAGCTTCCAGCGGGACAGGGGAAAGTTTCTAGACTATGGCTACACCTTC.

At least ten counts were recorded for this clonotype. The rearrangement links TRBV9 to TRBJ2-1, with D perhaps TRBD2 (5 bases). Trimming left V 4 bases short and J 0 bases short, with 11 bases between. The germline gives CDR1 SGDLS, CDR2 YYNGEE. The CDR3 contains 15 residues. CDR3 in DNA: TGTGCCAGCAGCCCTCTGCGGGCCTCCTACAATGAGCAGTTCTTC. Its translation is CASSPLRASYNEQFF.

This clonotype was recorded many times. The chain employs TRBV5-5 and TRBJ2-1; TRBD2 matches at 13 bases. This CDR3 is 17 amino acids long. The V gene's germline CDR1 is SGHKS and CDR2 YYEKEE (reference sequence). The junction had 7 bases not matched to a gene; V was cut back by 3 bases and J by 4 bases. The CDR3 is CASSSRTSGGLYNEQFF. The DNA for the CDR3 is TGTGCCAGCAGCTCGAGGACTAGCGGGGGACTATACAATGAGCAGTTCTTC.

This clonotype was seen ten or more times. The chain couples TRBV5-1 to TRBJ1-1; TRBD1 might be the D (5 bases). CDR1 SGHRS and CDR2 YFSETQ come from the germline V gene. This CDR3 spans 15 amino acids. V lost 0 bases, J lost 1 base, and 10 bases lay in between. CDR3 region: CASSLEAGPNTEAFF. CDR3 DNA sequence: TGCGCCAGCAGCTTGGAGGCGGGGCCGAACACTGAAGCTTTCTTT.

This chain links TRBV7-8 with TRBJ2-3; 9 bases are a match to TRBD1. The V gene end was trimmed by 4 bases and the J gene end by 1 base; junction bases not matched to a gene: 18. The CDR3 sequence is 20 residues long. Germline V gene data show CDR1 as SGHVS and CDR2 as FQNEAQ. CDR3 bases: TGTGCCAGCAGCTACCTTTACAGGGGGCGGAGGGCCGCCCGCACAGATACGCAGTATTTT. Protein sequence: CASSYLYRGRRAARTDTQYF. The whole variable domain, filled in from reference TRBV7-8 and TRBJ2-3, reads GAGVSQSPRYKVAKRGQDVALRCDPISGHVSLFWYQQALGQGPEFLTYFQNEAQLDKSGLPSDRFFAERPEGSVSTLKIQRTQQEDSAVYLCASSYLYRGRRAARTDTQYFGPGTRLTVL.

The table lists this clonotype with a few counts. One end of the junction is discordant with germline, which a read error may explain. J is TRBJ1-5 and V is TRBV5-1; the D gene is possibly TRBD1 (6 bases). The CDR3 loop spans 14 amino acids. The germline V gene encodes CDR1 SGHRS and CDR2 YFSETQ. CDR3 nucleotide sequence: TGCGCCAGCAGCTTGGAGGGGGTAGGGCAGCCCCAGAATTTT. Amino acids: CASSLEGVGQPQNF.

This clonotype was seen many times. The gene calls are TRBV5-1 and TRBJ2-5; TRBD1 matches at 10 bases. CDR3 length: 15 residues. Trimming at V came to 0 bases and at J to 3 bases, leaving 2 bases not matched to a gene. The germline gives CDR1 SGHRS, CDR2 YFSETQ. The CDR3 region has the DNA TGCGCCAGCAGCTTGGCCGGGACAGGGGAAGAGACCCAGTACTTC. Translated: CASSLAGTGEETQYF.

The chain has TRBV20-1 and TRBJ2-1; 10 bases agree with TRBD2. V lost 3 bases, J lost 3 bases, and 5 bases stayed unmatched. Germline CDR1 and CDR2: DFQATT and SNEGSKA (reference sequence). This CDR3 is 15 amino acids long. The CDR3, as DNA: TGCAGTGCTAGGAAAGCGGGGGGGAGCTACAATGAGCAGTTCTTC. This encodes CSARKAGGSYNEQFF.

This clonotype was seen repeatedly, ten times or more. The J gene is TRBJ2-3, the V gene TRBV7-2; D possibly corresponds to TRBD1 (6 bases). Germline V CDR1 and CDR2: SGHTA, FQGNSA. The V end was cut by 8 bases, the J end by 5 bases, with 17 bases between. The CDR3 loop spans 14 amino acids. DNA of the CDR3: TGTGCCAGCCTTCAGACCAGCAGGGGAGATACGCAGTATTTT. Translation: CASLQTSRGDTQYF.

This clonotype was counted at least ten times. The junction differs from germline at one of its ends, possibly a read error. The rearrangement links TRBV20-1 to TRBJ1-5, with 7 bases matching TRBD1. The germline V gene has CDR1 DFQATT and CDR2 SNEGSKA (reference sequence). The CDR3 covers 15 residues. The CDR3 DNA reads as TGCAGTGCTAGCGTGCTAGGACAGGCCCATCAGCCCCAGAATTTT. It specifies CSASVLGQAHQPQNF.

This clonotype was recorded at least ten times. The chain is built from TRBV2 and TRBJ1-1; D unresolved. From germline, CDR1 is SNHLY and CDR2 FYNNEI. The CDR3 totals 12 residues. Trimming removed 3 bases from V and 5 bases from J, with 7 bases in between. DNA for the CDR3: TGTGCCAGCAGTGACTGGGGAACTGAAGCTTTCTTT. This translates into CASSDWGTEAFF.